Following are 30 T cell receptor beta chains from one sample sequenced in a study of beta chain features in type 1 diabetes (dated by TCRdb to about 2018). No antigen has been assigned to these receptors. Here is what the overall study found, with its caveats: Type 1 diabetes patients showed a moderate but significant shortening of TCRB CDR3 length in all four CD4+ subsets.

The protocol used for the library was the immunoSEQ multiplex PCR assay. The entire amount of isolated RNA was reverse transcribed using the High Capacity cDNA Reverse Transcription Kit, so the sequenced TCRB transcripts were expressed ones. The clones in this table, taken by TCRdb from immuneACCESS, are in-frame only. Not every clone is retained; where verified, under half of the shortfall comes from an unresolved V gene, and the cause of the rest is unknown. The sample table contains around 260,000 clones; only one count was recorded for about a fifth of them. In total, the top ten clones hold around 0.03% of the sample. Input material: naive CD4+ T cells from blood. The cell subset or site label, read with the paper, signifies: true naive CD4+ T cells. The receptors come from a woman in her forties with type 1 diabetes.

The sample holds a few counts of this clone. V is TRBV4-2 and J is TRBJ2-6; TRBD2 matches 10 bases. The V gene end was trimmed by 2 bases and the J gene end by 0 bases; junction bases not matched to a gene: 4. Germline V CDR1 and CDR2: LGHNA, YNFKEQ. This CDR3 has 18 residues. As DNA, the CDR3 is TGTGCCAGCAGCCAAAGTCTAGCGGGAGCCTCTGGGGCCAACGTCCTGACTTTC. Its translation is CASSQSLAGASGANVLTF.

This clone has just a few counts. The rearrangement uses TRBV5-5 and TRBJ1-1; no firm D call. V gave up 4 bases and J gave up 4 bases, with 17 bases separating them. CDR1 and CDR2 from the germline V gene are SGHKS and YYEKEE (reference sequence). The CDR3 extends over 15 amino acids. The CDR3 sequence is CASSRVELLGTEAFF. CDR3 nucleotides: TGTGCCAGCAGCCGAGTAGAGCTCCTTGGCACTGAAGCTTTCTTT.

J is TRBJ2-7 and V is TRBV18, with 9 bases lining up with TRBD1. The CDR3 covers 14 residues. Germline V CDR1 and CDR2: KGHSH, LQKENI. With V trimmed by 3 bases and J by 3 bases, 3 bases remained unmatched. In nucleotides, the CDR3 is TGTGCCAGCTCACCCGGGACAGGGAACTACGAGCAGTACTTC. Its protein product is CASSPGTGNYEQYF.

This clone was detected a few times. The J gene is TRBJ1-2, the V gene TRBV23-1; D may be TRBD1 (5 bases). Being an ORF, TRBV23-1 has a function that is uncertain. The CDR3 length is 12 residues. The V and J ends lost 0 bases and 7 bases respectively, with 6 bases between them. CDR3 loop: CASSQSQGGYTF. For the CDR3, the DNA is TGCGCCAGCAGTCAATCTCAGGGTGGCTACACCTTC.

The chain is built from TRBV28 and TRBJ1-1; no firm D call. The CDR3 has 13 residues. CDR1 is MDHEN, CDR2 SYDVKM, per germline. The V and J ends lost 6 bases and 6 bases respectively, with 14 bases between them. CDR3 nucleotides: TGTGCCAGCAGCCCTCGGATGGGCGCTGAAGCTTTCTTT. Encoded protein: CASSPRMGAEAFF. The full variable domain, completed using reference TRBV28 and TRBJ1-1, is DVKVTQSSRYLVKRTGEKVFLECVQDMDHENMFWYRQDPGLGLRLIYFSYDVKMKEKGDIPEGYSVSREKKERFSLILESASTNQTSMYLCASSPRMGAEAFFGQGTRLTVV.

The chain is built from TRBV28 and TRBJ2-5, with 7 bases identical to TRBD2. CDR3 size: 15 residues. Germline CDR1 and CDR2: MDHEN and SYDVKM. J lost 1 base, V lost 7 bases, and 9 bases had no gene match. In DNA, the CDR3 is TGTGCCAGCACCTTGAGCGGGGTCGTCCAAGAGACCCAGTACTTC. It is translated as CASTLSGVVQETQYF.

This clone appeared a few times. This chain links TRBV28 with TRBJ2-1, with a possible D match to TRBD2 (6 bases). Trimming shortened V by 3 bases and J by 0 bases, and 18 bases separated the two germline ends. This CDR3 has 18 amino acids. CDR1 and CDR2 from the germline V gene are MDHEN and SYDVKM. CDR3 coding DNA: TGTGCCAGCAGTTTTATGATTGGTCGCGGGACCTCCTACAATGAGCAGTTCTTC. This encodes CASSFMIGRGTSYNEQFF.

The chain carries TRBV10-3 and TRBJ1-5, with 9 positions matching TRBD1. The junction had 2 bases not matched to a gene; V was cut back by 6 bases and J by 5 bases. Germline CDR1 is ENHRY and CDR2 is SYGVKD. This CDR3 has 13 residues. In DNA, the CDR3 is TGTGCCATCAGGGGACAGGGAGATCAGCCCCAGCATTTT. Translating it yields CAIRGQGDQPQHF.

The V and J genes are TRBV27 and TRBJ1-6, with unresolved D. The V end was cut by 2 bases, the J end by 7 bases, with 12 bases between. Germline V gives CDR1 MNHEY, CDR2 SMNVEV (reference sequence). The CDR3 covers 15 residues. The CDR3 sequence is CASSLGTEWNSPLHF. The CDR3 DNA reads TGTGCCAGCAGTTTAGGAACAGAGTGGAATTCACCCCTCCACTTT.

This clone was detected a few times. The chain carries TRBV2 and TRBJ1-2; 7 bases match TRBD1. Germline V gene lookup returns CDR1 SNHLY and CDR2 FYNNEI. Trimming took 6 bases from V and 5 from J; bases not matched to a gene: 6. The CDR3 loop spans 13 amino acids. The CDR3 loop is CASSAGGDYGYTF. As DNA, the CDR3 is TGTGCCAGCAGCGCAGGGGGTGATTATGGCTACACCTTC.

V usage is TRBV28 and J usage is TRBJ2-7, with TRBD2 matching over 8 bases. With V trimmed by 9 bases and J by 3 bases, 10 bases remained unmatched. This CDR3 is built from 14 residues. From germline, CDR1 is MDHEN and CDR2 SYDVKM. CDR3 DNA: TGTGCCAGTGGGGGGCTAGCGGGCCACTACGAGCAGTACTTC. It specifies CASGGLAGHYEQYF.

This clone has just a few counts. This chain's CDR3 is CASSSGQGQTQYF. CDR3 coding DNA: TGTGCCAGCAGCTCGGGACAGGGACAGACCCAGTACTTC. The chain carries TRBV5-6 and TRBJ2-5; 9 bases match TRBD1. CDR1 is SGHDT, CDR2 YYEEEE, per germline. The CDR3 has 13 amino acids. V was clipped by 3 bases and J by 6 bases; unmatched bases: 3.

This clone was counted only a few times. DNA for the CDR3: TGTGCCAGCAGCCCCTGGGGAGAGGATACGCAGTATTTT. The encoded protein is CASSPWGEDTQYF. The chain is built from TRBV7-9 and TRBJ2-3, with a tentative D call TRBD2 (5 bases). V was trimmed by 5 bases and J by 6 bases, leaving 12 bases between them. Per germline, CDR1 SEHNR and CDR2 FQNEAQ (reference sequence). CDR3 length: 13 residues.

This clone came up a few times. The chain uses TRBV4-3 and TRBJ2-1; 12 nucleotides align to TRBD2. V dropped 4 bases and J dropped 4; count of bases not matched to a gene: 5. Looked up from germline, CDR1 is LGHNA and CDR2 is YSLEER. The CDR3 spans 16 residues. The CDR3 coding sequence is TGCGCCAGCAGCCTAGGGACTAGCGGGCGATACAATGAGCAGTTCTTC. It translates to CASSLGTSGRYNEQFF.

The chain uses TRBV28 and TRBJ2-5; a possible D gene is TRBD1 (5 bases). The CDR3 is 14 residues long. In germline, CDR1 is MDHEN, CDR2 SYDVKM. With 2 bases removed from V and 2 bases from J, the gap between germline ends came to 9 bases. This chain's CDR3 is CASSLTTAQETQYF. CDR3 bases: TGTGCCAGCAGTTTAACGACAGCTCAAGAGACCCAGTACTTC. Combining the CDR3 with reference TRBV28 and TRBJ2-5 gives the whole variable domain DVKVTQSSRYLVKRTGEKVFLECVQDMDHENMFWYRQDPGLGLRLIYFSYDVKMKEKGDIPEGYSVSREKKERFSLILESASTNQTSMYLCASSLTTAQETQYFGPGTRLLVL.

This clone was observed a handful of times. The chain joins TRBV19 to TRBJ2-7; TRBD1 agrees at 9 bases. The V gene end was trimmed by 5 bases and the J gene end by 2 bases; junction bases not matched to a gene: 7. The CDR3 is 15 amino acids. Germline-derived CDR1 and CDR2 are LNHDA and SQIVND (reference sequence). The CDR3 region is CASSPSGTGTYEQYF. The CDR3 DNA reads as TGTGCCAGTAGTCCCTCCGGGACAGGGACCTACGAGCAGTACTTC.

V usage is TRBV15 and J usage is TRBJ2-2, with D tentatively TRBD1 (5 bases). The CDR3 extends over 18 amino acids. Per germline, CDR1 LNHNV and CDR2 YYDKDF (reference sequence). V lost 2 bases to trimming and J lost 7 bases, with 23 bases between them. The CDR3 DNA is TGTGCCACCAGCAGACCCGCCGGGCGAGCAGGGCAAAGCGGGGAGCTGTTTTTT. Translated: CATSRPAGRAGQSGELFF. The entire variable domain, with the rest obtained from reference TRBV15 and TRBJ2-2, is as follows: DAMVIQNPRYQVTQFGKPVTLSCSQTLNHNVMYWYQQKSSQAPKLLFHYYDKDFNNEADTPDNFQSRRPNTSFCFLDIRSPGLGDTAMYLCATSRPAGRAGQSGELFFGEGSRLTVL.

This rearrangement joins TRBV9 to TRBJ1-2; no reliable D call. The V and J ends lost 0 bases and 6 bases respectively, with 6 bases between them. The length of the CDR3 is 12 residues. CDR1 is SGDLS and CDR2 is YYNGEE in the germline V gene. For the CDR3, the DNA is TGTGCCAGCAGCGTAGGCGGGAATGGCTACACCTTC. Translation gives CASSVGGNGYTF.

This clone was seen a few times. The gene calls are TRBV4-3 and TRBJ2-7; 9 bases align to TRBD2. CDR1 LGHNA and CDR2 YSLEER come from the germline V gene. The V gene end was trimmed by 4 bases and the J gene end by 3 bases; junction bases not matched to a gene: 13. This CDR3 comprises 17 residues. The CDR3 DNA follows: TGCGCCAGCAGCCCTAACCCGGCGGCTAGCGGGAACTACGAGCAGTACTTC. Its translation is CASSPNPAASGNYEQYF.

V usage is TRBV30 and J usage is TRBJ1-2, with 9 nucleotides matching TRBD1. This CDR3 spans 13 amino acids. The junction had 6 bases not matched to a gene; V was cut back by 2 bases and J by 8 bases. CDR1 and CDR2 (germline): GTSNPN, SVGIG (reference sequence). The CDR3 DNA reads TGTGCCTGGAGTCAACAGGGGGCAGGAGGCTACACCTTC. Amino acids: CAWSQQGAGGYTF. Full variable domain (outside the CDR3, taken from reference TRBV30 and TRBJ1-2): SQTIHQWPATLVQPVGSPLSLECTVEGTSNPNLYWYRQAAGRGLQLLFYSVGIGQISSEVPQNLSASRPQDRQFILSSKKLLLSDSGFYLCAWSQQGAGGYTFGSGTRLTVV.

The table lists this clone with a few counts. V is TRBV29-1 and J is TRBJ2-1, with 8 bases lining up with TRBD2. Per germline, CDR1 SQVTM and CDR2 ANQGSEA. The CDR3 is 16 amino acids. The ends lost 3 bases at V and 6 bases at J; junction bases unmatched: 13. CDR3 protein: CSVDVLSGSIPNEQFF. The CDR3, as DNA: TGCAGCGTTGATGTGCTGAGCGGGAGTATTCCCAATGAGCAGTTCTTC.

The chain links TRBV7-2 to TRBJ2-3, with 9 positions matching TRBD1. CDR1 and CDR2 (germline): SGHTA, FQGNSA. The CDR3 is 14 residues long. Trimming at V came to 5 bases and at J to 4 bases, leaving 4 bases not matched to a gene. The CDR3: CASSRDRVADTQYF. Written as DNA, the CDR3 is TGTGCCAGCAGCCGGGACAGGGTCGCAGATACGCAGTATTTT.

This clone turned up a few times. The CDR3 sequence: CASRGQGLDYEKLFF. The CDR3 region has the DNA TGTGCCAGCAGAGGACAGGGACTTGATTATGAAAAACTGTTTTTT. V gene TRBV27 combines with J gene TRBJ1-4, with 8 bases that match TRBD1. Germline loops: CDR1 MNHEY, CDR2 SMNVEV (reference sequence). The CDR3 is 15 residues long. Germline trimming cut 6 bases from V and 6 bases from J; bases unmatched to any gene: 9.

A few counts support this clone. This rearrangement joins TRBV5-1 to TRBJ2-4; D gene uncertain. CDR1 and CDR2 (germline): SGHRS, YFSETQ. This CDR3 is 13 amino acids long. V was shortened by 7 bases and J by 1 base, with 9 bases between the two germline ends. The CDR3 DNA is TGCGCCAGCTCACCGGTGGCCAAAAACATTCAGTACTTC. It specifies CASSPVAKNIQYF. The whole variable domain, filled in from reference TRBV5-1 and TRBJ2-4, reads KAGVTQTPRYLIKTRGQQVTLSCSPISGHRSVSWYQQTPGQGLQFLFEYFSETQRNKGNFPGRFSGRQFSNSRSEMNVSTLELGDSALYLCASSPVAKNIQYFGAGTRLSVL.

The V and J genes are TRBV4-1 and TRBJ1-5; 9 bases line up with TRBD1. Germline lookup yields CDR1 MGHRA and CDR2 YSYEKL. V shed 2 bases and J 7 bases; nucleotides not matched to a gene: 9. This CDR3 contains 16 residues. The DNA of the CDR3 is TGCGCCAGCAGCCAACTTGGACAGGGGTGGGAGCAGCCCCAGCATTTT. Its protein product is CASSQLGQGWEQPQHF.

V and J are TRBV19 and TRBJ2-7, with D possibly matching TRBD1 (6 bases). This CDR3 has 14 amino acids. Germline V gives CDR1 LNHDA, CDR2 SQIVND (reference sequence). Trimming took 5 bases from V and 0 from J, leaving 11 bases between them. Written as DNA, the CDR3 is TGTGCCAGTAGTGTGGGACACCTCTCCTACGAGCAGTACTTC. It codes for CASSVGHLSYEQYF.

The sample holds a few counts of this clone. The chain couples TRBV5-4 to TRBJ1-2; D is perhaps TRBD1 (6 bases). CDR1 and CDR2 (germline): SGHNT, YYREEE (reference sequence). This CDR3 spans 14 amino acids. Deletions cut 0 bases from V and 4 bases from J, with 10 bases between. The CDR3 here is CASSLAGAPYGYTF. The CDR3 bases are TGTGCCAGCAGCTTGGCAGGGGCGCCCTATGGCTACACCTTC.

This chain connects TRBV2 to TRBJ2-3, with D possibly matching TRBD2 (5 bases). Germline V CDR1 and CDR2: SNHLY, FYNNEI. Trimming removed 8 bases from V and 3 bases from J, with 12 bases in between. The CDR3 is 13 residues long. The CDR3 spells CASGREGTDTQYF. CDR3 bases: TGTGCCAGCGGTCGGGAAGGGACAGATACGCAGTATTTT.

This clone was counted between two and nine times. V gene TRBV2 combines with J gene TRBJ2-1, with a tentative D call TRBD1 (6 bases). V lost 4 bases, J lost 10 bases, and 8 bases lay in between. The CDR3 has 11 residues. The germline V gene has CDR1 SNHLY and CDR2 FYNNEI. The CDR3 DNA reads as TGTGCCAGCAGTGGGGGGCTCGAGCAGTTCTTC. It encodes CASSGGLEQFF.

The rearrangement links TRBV7-9 to TRBJ2-3; 7 nucleotides match TRBD1. Germline assignment: CDR1 SEHNR and CDR2 FQNEAQ (reference sequence). V shed 0 bases, J shed 3 bases, and the junction held 9 bases outside the gene matches. The CDR3 runs 17 residues. In DNA form, the CDR3 reads TGTGCCAGCAGCTTAGCAGGGGACAGTGGCACGACAGATACGCAGTATTTT. Its protein is CASSLAGDSGTTDTQYF.